This T cell receptor (beta chain) was found in a study of beta chain bispecific antibodies for T cell cancers. Overall study results and limits: In these mixed samples, most targeted TRBV reads derived from the leukemia cell line.

In this sample, this clonotype turned up a few times. Its cognate antigen is unknown. Expansion lasted 2 to 4 days, with either anti-CD3 antibody OKT3 or CD3/CD28 beads. Cocultures held about 50,000 normal T cells, about 50,000 targets, and bispecific antibody. MiXCR, applied by TCRdb to the 5' RACE reads, yields one record per CDR3 protein. The table shows about 20,000 distinct CDR3 sequences, with approximately 2.6% occurring only once. This sequence was found in a human donor in good health. Some clones in this sample may be carry-over from other donors' samples. The specimen was healthy donor T cells cultured with leukemia cells.

The CDR3 bases are TGTGCCAGCTCACCCAGGTCTAGCACAGATACGCAGTATTTT. Its protein is CASSPRSSTDTQYF. This chain links TRBV18 with TRBJ2-3; D is ambiguous. The V gene's germline CDR1 is KGHSH and CDR2 LQKENI. V lost 3 bases to trimming and J lost 0 bases, with 7 bases between them. The CDR3 length is 14 residues.